Following are 19 T cell receptor beta chains from one sample sequenced in a study of blood T cell repertoires in COVID-19. Assay used: immunoSEQ multiplex PCR; TCRdb lists only in-frame clones, some missing. The sample has 200,000 to 250,000 clones, more than 65% seen once. Sequenced sample: peripheral blood. These receptors all stem from a woman in her thirties or forties with active or convalescent COVID-19.

The chain recombines TRBV12-5 with TRBJ2-5; weak D call: TRBD2 (5 bases). Germline values: CDR1 LGHNT, CDR2 FRNRAP. The V gene lost 0 bases and the J gene lost 7 bases, with 15 bases spanning the gap. The CDR3 consists of 15 residues. The CDR3 loop reads CASGLVRGQRGTQYF. Here the CDR3 DNA reads TGTGCTAGTGGTTTGGTACGAGGTCAACGGGGGACCCAGTACTTC. Full variable domain (outside the CDR3, taken from reference TRBV12-5 and TRBJ2-5): DARVTQTPRHKVTEMGQEVTMRCQPILGHNTVFWYRQTMMQGLELLAYFRNRAPLDDSGMPKDRFSAEMPDATLATLKIQPSEPRDSAVYFCASGLVRGQRGTQYFGPGTRLLVL.

This clone was counted between two and nine times. V gene TRBV6-1 combines with J gene TRBJ1-2; 9 nucleotides align to TRBD1. The germline V gene has CDR1 MNHNS and CDR2 SASEGT. This CDR3 has 16 residues. Losses at the gene ends were 0 bases for V and 5 bases for J; bases not matched to a gene: 7. The CDR3 DNA reads as TGTGCCAGCAGTGAAGCAACAGGGGGCGCTGGGTATGGCTACACCTTC. This gives the protein CASSEATGGAGYGYTF.

The chain carries TRBV14 and TRBJ1-4; no reliable D call. Between the trimmed V and J ends, which lost 4 bases and 6 bases, there was a span of 12 bases. Germline V gene data show CDR1 as SGHDN and CDR2 as FVKESK. The CDR3 length is 14 residues. The CDR3, as DNA: TGTGCCAGCAGCCCTACTGGAGGTTATGAAAAACTGTTTTTT. Residues: CASSPTGGYEKLFF.

The chain carries TRBV4-1 and TRBJ1-2; 9 positions agree with TRBD1. The V and J ends lost 3 bases and 2 bases, in that order; junction bases with no gene match: 1. The CDR3 runs 14 residues. Per the germline V gene, CDR1 is MGHRA and CDR2 is YSYEKL. CDR3 in amino acids: CASSHDRGNYGYTF. Written as DNA, the CDR3 is TGCGCCAGCAGCCATGACAGGGGGAACTATGGCTACACCTTC.

The chain is built from TRBV6-5 and TRBJ2-5; tentatively, D is TRBD1 (6 bases). This CDR3 region has 15 residues. Trimming removed 0 bases from V and 2 bases from J, with 10 bases in between. From germline, CDR1 is MNHEY and CDR2 SVGAGI. CDR3 nucleotides: TGTGCCAGCAGTTACTCAGGTGGACAGCAAGAGACCCAGTACTTC. It is translated as CASSYSGGQQETQYF.

The V call is TRBV7-3, the J call TRBJ1-2, with TRBD1 matching over 11 bases. There are 14 residues in the CDR3. The J segment lost 8 bases and the V segment lost 5 bases, leaving 7 bases of the junction unmatched. Germline V lookup: CDR1 SGHTA, CDR2 FQGTGA. CDR3 in amino acids: CASSAGTGGYGYTF. CDR3 nucleotides: TGTGCCAGCAGCGCAGGGACAGGGGGTTACGGCTACACCTTC.

This chain connects TRBV12-3 or TRBV12-4 to TRBJ2-5, with D possibly matching TRBD1 (5 bases). V lost 6 bases, J lost 5 bases, and 13 bases lay in between. The CDR3 has 13 residues. The CDR3 nucleotides are TGTGCCAGCAGCCAAAGGGGCCGGGAGACCCAGTACTTC. Its translation: CASSQRGRETQYF.

This clone was observed once. V usage is TRBV5-1 and J usage is TRBJ2-1; 8 positions match TRBD2. J gave up 7 bases and V 5 bases, and 8 bases lay outside the gene matches. Germline CDR1 is SGHRS and CDR2 is YFSETQ. This CDR3 has 14 residues. CDR3 in DNA: TGCGCCAGCAGGCGGGGGGCGCTGGGGAATGAGCAGTTCTTC. Residues: CASRRGALGNEQFF.

The rearrangement uses TRBV5-1 and TRBJ2-7; TRBD1 matches at 8 bases. The CDR3 loop spans 15 amino acids. V lost 0 bases, J lost 7 bases, and 9 bases stayed unmatched. CDR1 is SGHRS and CDR2 is YFSETQ in the germline V gene. CDR3 in DNA: TGCGCCAGCAGCTTGGCCTCGGGACAGGCGAGGGAGCAGTACTTC. Residues: CASSLASGQAREQYF.

The gene calls are TRBV2 and TRBJ1-5; D remains ambiguous. This CDR3 has 13 amino acids. CDR1 and CDR2 from the germline V gene are SNHLY and FYNNEI. V shed 5 bases and J shed 0 bases, with 5 bases lying between them. The CDR3 nucleotides read TGTGCCAGCAGTTCGTATAGCAATCAGCCCCAGCATTTT. Translated: CASSSYSNQPQHF.

This chain joins TRBV28 and TRBJ2-3; 9 positions match TRBD2. The CDR3 spans 17 residues. The germline gives CDR1 MDHEN, CDR2 SYDVKM. V lost 2 bases and J lost 3; bases outside the gene matches: 9. The CDR3 region is CASSLPSSGKGTDTQYF. The CDR3 bases are TGTGCCAGCAGTTTACCCTCTAGCGGGAAAGGAACAGATACGCAGTATTTT.

V gene TRBV5-4 combines with J gene TRBJ2-2; a weak D match, TRBD2 (6 bases). The V gene lost 4 bases and the J gene lost 5 bases, with 21 bases spanning the gap. This CDR3 contains 17 residues. Germline V gene sequence: CDR1 SGHNT, CDR2 YYREEE (reference sequence). The DNA for the CDR3 is TGTGCCAGCAGCACACCACCAGGGAGGCCCAGAACCGGGGAGCTGTTTTTT. Amino acid sequence: CASSTPPGRPRTGELFF.

The chain employs TRBV5-1 and TRBJ1-6, with 10 nucleotides matching TRBD1. Germline V gene data show CDR1 as SGHRS and CDR2 as YFSETQ. The CDR3 spans 15 residues. J gave up 6 bases and V 0 bases, and 0 bases lay outside the gene matches. CDR3 residues: CASSLGQGANSPLHF. Written as DNA, the CDR3 is TGCGCCAGCAGCTTGGGACAGGGGGCTAATTCACCCCTCCACTTT.

V is TRBV5-1 and J is TRBJ1-2, with a possible D match to TRBD1 (6 bases). Germline loops: CDR1 SGHRS, CDR2 YFSETQ. With 3 bases removed from V and 0 bases from J, the gap between germline ends came to 12 bases. CDR3 length: 15 amino acids. The CDR3 loop is CASSSRTAANYGYTF. In DNA, the CDR3 is TGCGCCAGCAGCTCCCGGACAGCCGCTAACTATGGCTACACCTTC.

The chain carries TRBV5-6 and TRBJ2-2; D unresolved. V lost 0 bases, J lost 1 base, and 4 bases lay in between. Looked up from germline, CDR1 is SGHDT and CDR2 is YYEEEE. The CDR3 is 14 residues long. This CDR3 reads CASSLGRNTGELFF. The DNA for the CDR3 is TGTGCCAGCAGCTTGGGTCGGAACACCGGGGAGCTGTTTTTT.

This chain links TRBV19 with TRBJ1-2, with 8 bases fitting TRBD1. This CDR3 has 13 amino acids. The V and J ends lost 4 bases and 14 bases, in that order; junction bases with no gene match: 12. Germline CDR1 and CDR2: LNHDA and SQIVND (reference sequence). Here the CDR3 reads CASSNRDRILQTF. CDR3 in DNA: TGTGCCAGTAGTAACCGGGACAGGATATTACAAACCTTC.

The rearrangement joins TRBV6-5 to TRBJ2-7; 8 bases fit TRBD1. Unmatched junction bases numbered 7, after V lost 8 bases and J lost 1 base. CDR1 MNHEY and CDR2 SVGAGI come from the germline V gene. The CDR3 runs 14 residues. Written as DNA, the CDR3 is TGTGCCAGCCGGGGAGACAGGGGTTCCTACGAGCAGTACGTC. Its protein product is CASRGDRGSYEQYV.

The J gene is TRBJ1-2, the V gene TRBV5-5, with TRBD1 matching 11 bases. The germline V gene has CDR1 SGHKS and CDR2 YYEKEE (reference sequence). This CDR3 comprises 16 residues. Unmatched junction bases numbered 8, after V lost 3 bases and J lost 4 bases. CDR3 residues: CASSWLGQGASYGYTF. CDR3 coding DNA: TGTGCCAGCAGCTGGCTCGGACAGGGGGCGTCCTATGGCTACACCTTC.

The rearrangement joins TRBV9 to TRBJ2-2, with no clear D. V lost 0 bases and J 5 bases, leaving 5 bases between the germline ends. This CDR3 has 13 residues. Germline V gene lookup returns CDR1 SGDLS and CDR2 YYNGEE. This CDR3 reads CASSVGGTGELFF. The CDR3 bases are TGTGCCAGCAGCGTAGGCGGAACCGGGGAGCTGTTTTTT.